Each of the 29 T cell receptor beta chains below was sequenced from the same sample in a study of blood T cells in healthy people across ages. A sample-barcoded 5' primer and a J-beta primer mix were used in a second PCR of roughly 6 to 11 cycles. Using its own MiXCR run on the 5' RACE reads, TCRdb lists one record per CDR3 protein. The sample holds roughly 730,000 distinct CDR3 sequences; just over 55% are singletons and the top ten take about 26%. Sequencing input: blood. These receptors originate from a man aged 35-49 years in good health.

The chain links TRBV7-9 to TRBJ1-2, with D possibly matching TRBD1 (5 bases). The CDR3 consists of 14 residues. Trimming stripped 6 bases from V and 4 bases from J, with 15 bases between. The germline gives CDR1 SEHNR, CDR2 FQNEAQ (reference sequence). CDR3 sequence reads: CASRPEAGAYGYTF. The CDR3 nucleotides read TGTGCCAGCAGACCAGAGGCCGGGGCCTATGGCTACACCTTC.

This clonotype occurred a few times. This chain links TRBV5-1 with TRBJ2-6; D call uncertain. This CDR3 region has 16 residues. V was clipped by 0 bases and J by 1 base, with 8 bases between them. The germline V gene encodes CDR1 SGHRS and CDR2 YFSETQ. CDR3 sequence (DNA): TGCGCCAGCAGCTTGGCCCAAGTTTCTGGGGCCAACGTCCTGACTTTC. It translates to CASSLAQVSGANVLTF.

The J gene is TRBJ2-7, the V gene TRBV27; no clear D gene. From germline, CDR1 is MNHEY and CDR2 SMNVEV (reference sequence). This CDR3 is 12 amino acids long. V gave up 4 bases and J gave up 1 base, with 5 bases separating them. The CDR3 nucleotides read TGTGCCAGCAGTTACGATTCCTACGAGCAGTACTTC. This gives the protein CASSYDSYEQYF.

This clonotype was observed a handful of times. This chain links TRBV6-2 or TRBV6-3 with TRBJ1-2; D uncertain. Trimming took off 6 bases at V and 9 bases at J, with 11 bases between the two ends. The CDR3 is made up of 11 amino acids. The germline gives CDR1 MNHEY, CDR2 SVGEGT. Here the CDR3 DNA reads TGTGCCAGCAGGATCACTGAAAGCTACACCTTC. This translates into CASRITESYTF.

The chain combines TRBV13 with TRBJ2-1, with D tentatively TRBD1 (6 bases). Trimming removed 1 base from V and 2 bases from J, with 12 bases in between. CDR1 and CDR2 from the germline V gene are PRHDT and FYEKMQ (reference sequence). The length of the CDR3 is 16 residues. The CDR3 is CASSLEGGDTYNEQFF. The CDR3, as DNA: TGTGCCAGCAGCTTAGAAGGGGGAGATACCTACAATGAGCAGTTCTTC.

The chain is built from TRBV20-1 and TRBJ2-1; 10 bases are a match to TRBD2. Germline-derived CDR1 and CDR2 are DFQATT and SNEGSKA (reference sequence). Unmatched junction bases numbered 10, after V lost 2 bases and J lost 9 bases. The CDR3 totals 15 residues. The CDR3: CSARPRTSGVFEQFF. The CDR3 coding sequence is TGCAGTGCTAGACCAAGAACTAGCGGGGTTTTTGAGCAGTTCTTC.

The rearrangement links TRBV3-1 to TRBJ2-7; 10 bases align to TRBD2. Germline V gene data show CDR1 as LGHDT and CDR2 as YNNKEL (reference sequence). The CDR3 loop spans 15 amino acids. With V trimmed by 1 base and J by 3 bases, 3 bases remained unmatched. The CDR3 coding sequence is TGTGCCAGCAGCCAAGTACCTAGCGGGAGCTACGAGCAGTACTTC. Translation: CASSQVPSGSYEQYF.

The V gene is TRBV6-1, the J gene TRBJ2-4, with 7 bases fitting TRBD1. Trimming removed 6 bases from V and 0 bases from J; junction bases left unmatched: 11. This CDR3 has 17 residues. Germline CDR1 and CDR2: MNHNS and SASEGT. CDR3 DNA sequence: TGTGCCAGCAGAGGGGGCGGTTCAGGCCTAGCCAAAAACATTCAGTACTTC. Its protein is CASRGGGSGLAKNIQYF.

Concerning this clonotype: The germline gene is not matched at one end of the junction; a read error may be the cause. The V gene is TRBV12-3 or TRBV12-4, the J gene TRBJ2-1, with 11 bases lining up with TRBD1. CDR3 length: 15 amino acids. The CDR3 sequence is CASGLDRGPYNEQFF. The CDR3 bases are TGTGCCAGCGGTTTGGACAGGGGGCCCTACAATGAGCAGTTCTTC.

This rearrangement joins TRBV20-1 to TRBJ2-3; TRBD2 matches 7 bases. V lost 5 bases and J lost 3; bases outside the gene matches: 8. CDR1 and CDR2 from the germline V gene are DFQATT and SNEGSKA (reference sequence). The CDR3 extends over 14 amino acids. DNA of the CDR3: TGCAGTGCTGAGCGGGGAGGGCGTACAGATACGCAGTATTTT. It specifies CSAERGGRTDTQYF.

The chain has TRBV12-3 or TRBV12-4 and TRBJ1-5; D call uncertain. V shed 3 bases and J shed 6 bases, with 9 bases lying between them. The CDR3 consists of 13 residues. CDR3 loop: CASSLALGQPQHF. CDR3 in DNA: TGTGCCAGCAGTTTGGCCCTAGGTCAGCCCCAGCATTTT.

The chain links TRBV13 to TRBJ1-4; the D is unclear. The length of the CDR3 is 16 residues. Germline V gene data show CDR1 as PRHDT and CDR2 as FYEKMQ (reference sequence). Trimming took off 5 bases at V and 1 base at J, with 14 bases between the two ends. The CDR3: CASSTQLTVTNEKLFF. The CDR3 nucleotides are TGTGCCAGCAGCACTCAACTGACGGTAACTAATGAAAAACTGTTTTTT.

The sample holds a few counts of this clonotype. The chain links TRBV20-1 to TRBJ2-3; maybe TRBD2 (7 bases). Germline CDR1 DFQATT, CDR2 SNEGSKA (reference sequence). V was trimmed by 5 bases and J by 1 base, leaving 13 bases between them. The CDR3 spans 14 residues. The CDR3 nucleotides read TGCAGTGCTTCGGGGGAGGGGGGCACAGATACGCAGTATTTT. Translated, it gives CSASGEGGTDTQYF.

V usage is TRBV28 and J usage is TRBJ1-2; D remains unclear. The CDR3 loop spans 12 amino acids. The ends were cut back, 9 bases at V and 2 bases at J, with 10 bases in the middle. Germline V CDR1 and CDR2: MDHEN, SYDVKM. CDR3 protein: CASRAPNYGYTF. The CDR3 region has the DNA TGTGCCAGTAGGGCCCCCAACTATGGCTACACCTTC.

The chain has TRBV10-3 and TRBJ1-1; D is possibly TRBD1 (5 bases). The V end lost 6 bases, the J end lost 2 bases, and 13 bases lay between the germline ends. This CDR3 is 14 amino acids long. Germline V gene lookup returns CDR1 ENHRY and CDR2 SYGVKD. The CDR3 bases are TGTGCCATCAGCGACGGGGGGATCAACACTGAAGCTTTCTTT. Protein: CAISDGGINTEAFF.

This sequence joins TRBV28 and TRBJ2-3; no clear D. Germline V gives CDR1 MDHEN, CDR2 SYDVKM. The CDR3 is 17 amino acids. Between the trimmed V and J ends, which lost 2 bases and 4 bases, there was a span of 19 bases. In nucleotides, the CDR3 is TGTGCCAGCAGTTTAAATCCCGGCGCGGATAGGGCAGATACGCAGTATTTT. It specifies CASSLNPGADRADTQYF.

Turning to this clonotype: Since a much larger clone is just one base distant, this may be a read error. The chain joins TRBV4-2 to TRBJ2-7, with TRBD2 matching over 7 bases. The CDR3 is 15 residues long. J lost 0 bases, V lost 1 base, and 3 bases had no gene match. Germline CDR1 LGHNA, CDR2 YNFKEQ. The CDR3 sequence: CASSQAGGSSYEQYF. The CDR3 nucleotides are TGTGCCAGCAGCCAAGCGGGAGGTAGCTCCTACGAGCAGTACTTC.

The chain carries TRBV28 and TRBJ2-5; 13 bases map to TRBD2. The junction had 7 bases not matched to a gene; V was cut back by 7 bases and J by 5 bases. CDR1 is MDHEN and CDR2 is SYDVKM in the germline V gene. The CDR3 is 15 amino acids. The CDR3 nucleotides read TGTGCCAGCAACGCACTAGCGGGAGGGCCCGAGACCCAGTACTTC. This translates into CASNALAGGPETQYF.

This clonotype was observed a handful of times. V is TRBV7-9 and J is TRBJ2-5, with 14 bases lining up with TRBD2. Germline loops: CDR1 SEHNR, CDR2 FQNEAQ (reference sequence). V gave up 5 bases and J gave up 5 bases; unmatched junction bases: 4. This CDR3 region has 15 residues. The chain's CDR3 is CASSTGTSGGETQYF. For the CDR3, the DNA is TGTGCCAGCAGCACCGGGACTAGCGGGGGTGAGACCCAGTACTTC.

The chain couples TRBV5-5 to TRBJ2-7; 8 bases match TRBD2. The CDR3 is 15 residues long. The V gene end was trimmed by 4 bases and the J gene end by 1 base; junction bases not matched to a gene: 7. The germline V gene has CDR1 SGHKS and CDR2 YYEKEE (reference sequence). CDR3 loop: CASSPVTSASYEQYF. The CDR3 DNA reads as TGTGCCAGCAGCCCGGTGACTAGCGCGTCCTACGAGCAGTACTTC.

This clonotype was counted a few times. The rearrangement joins TRBV3-1 to TRBJ2-5, with a weak D call TRBD1 (5 bases). CDR1 and CDR2 from the germline V gene are LGHDT and YNNKEL (reference sequence). The CDR3 loop spans 15 amino acids. V was trimmed by 4 bases and J by 5 bases, leaving 17 bases between them. CDR3 DNA sequence: TGTGCCAGCAGCCCAATCAGGGCGGCTGGGGAGACCCAGTACTTC. This gives the protein CASSPIRAAGETQYF.

Written as DNA, the CDR3 is TGTGCCAGCAGCCAAGTGGGACTAGCGGGAAATAATGAGCAGTACTTC. Its protein product is CASSQVGLAGNNEQYF. This chain links TRBV14 with TRBJ2-7, with 13 bases matching TRBD2. With 1 base clipped from V and 7 bases from J, the junction kept 7 bases outside the gene matches. There are 16 residues in the CDR3. Germline lookup yields CDR1 SGHDN and CDR2 FVKESK. The full variable domain, completed using reference TRBV14 and TRBJ2-7, is EAGVTQFPSHSVIEKGQTVTLRCDPISGHDNLYWYRRVMGKEIKFLLHFVKESKQDESGMPNNRFLAERTGGTYSTLKVQPAELEDSGVYFCASSQVGLAGNNEQYFGPGTRLTVT.

This sequence joins TRBV7-9 and TRBJ2-3, with 9 positions matching TRBD1. CDR1 is SEHNR, CDR2 FQNEAQ, per germline (reference sequence). V gave up 5 bases and J gave up 1 base; unmatched junction bases: 4. CDR3 length equals 15 residues. The CDR3 spells CASSHRDRGTDTQYF. CDR3 DNA sequence: TGTGCCAGCAGCCACCGGGACAGGGGCACAGATACGCAGTATTTT.

This chain joins TRBV20-1 and TRBJ1-1, with 7 bases lining up with TRBD1. V lost 2 bases and J lost 2; bases outside the gene matches: 2. CDR1 is DFQATT and CDR2 is SNEGSKA in the germline V gene (reference sequence). The length of the CDR3 is 13 residues. The DNA of the CDR3 is TGCAGTGCTAGACGGACAGGCAACACTGAAGCTTTCTTT. Encoded protein: CSARRTGNTEAFF.

The genes are TRBV20-1 and TRBJ2-3; maybe TRBD1 (6 bases). V lost 3 bases and J 3 bases, leaving 16 bases between the germline ends. Germline CDR1 DFQATT, CDR2 SNEGSKA (reference sequence). This CDR3 has 15 residues. The CDR3 here is CSASRDRQHTDTQYF. CDR3 coding DNA: TGCAGTGCTAGTCGCGACAGGCAGCATACAGATACGCAGTATTTT.

The chain employs TRBV24-1 and TRBJ1-1, with D possibly matching TRBD1 (5 bases). This CDR3 is built from 14 residues. Germline V CDR1 and CDR2: KGHDR, SFDVKD. The germline V and J ends were trimmed by 3 bases and 1 base, with 8 bases remaining between them. CDR3 in DNA: TGTGCCACCAGTGATCCGACAGAGAACACTGAAGCTTTCTTT. It specifies CATSDPTENTEAFF.

The CDR3 loop is CAITPDIRGNQPQHF. DNA for the CDR3: TGTGCCATCACTCCGGACATAAGAGGGAATCAGCCCCAGCATTTT. The J gene is TRBJ1-5, the V gene TRBV10-3, with D tentatively TRBD1 (5 bases). Germline loops: CDR1 ENHRY, CDR2 SYGVKD. Trimming took off 7 bases at V and 4 bases at J, with 17 bases between the two ends. The CDR3 runs to 15 residues.

This clonotype was observed a few times. The chain uses TRBV11-3 and TRBJ1-1; D is unresolved. V lost 5 bases and J lost 1, with 8 bases in between. The germline gives CDR1 SGHNT, CDR2 YENEEA. The CDR3 runs 13 residues. The CDR3 sequence is CASSPYQNTEAFF. Here the CDR3 DNA reads TGTGCCAGCAGCCCTTATCAGAACACTGAAGCTTTCTTT. The whole variable domain, remainder taken from reference TRBV11-3 and TRBJ1-1, is EAGVVQSPRYKIIEKKQPVAFWCNPISGHNTLYWYLQNLGQGPELLIRYENEEAVDDSQLPKDRFSAERLKGVDSTLKIQPAELGDSAVYLCASSPYQNTEAFFGQGTRLTVV.

The gene calls are TRBV6-2 or TRBV6-3 and TRBJ2-5; D may be TRBD2 (5 bases). The CDR3 has 18 residues. Germline loops: CDR1 MNHEY, CDR2 SVGEGT. Trimming took off 4 bases at V and 2 bases at J, with 23 bases between the two ends. The CDR3 DNA follows: TGTGCCAGCAGTTTCCCCTTTGGACTGCGCACGAGACAAGAGACCCAGTACTTC. Translated: CASSFPFGLRTRQETQYF.